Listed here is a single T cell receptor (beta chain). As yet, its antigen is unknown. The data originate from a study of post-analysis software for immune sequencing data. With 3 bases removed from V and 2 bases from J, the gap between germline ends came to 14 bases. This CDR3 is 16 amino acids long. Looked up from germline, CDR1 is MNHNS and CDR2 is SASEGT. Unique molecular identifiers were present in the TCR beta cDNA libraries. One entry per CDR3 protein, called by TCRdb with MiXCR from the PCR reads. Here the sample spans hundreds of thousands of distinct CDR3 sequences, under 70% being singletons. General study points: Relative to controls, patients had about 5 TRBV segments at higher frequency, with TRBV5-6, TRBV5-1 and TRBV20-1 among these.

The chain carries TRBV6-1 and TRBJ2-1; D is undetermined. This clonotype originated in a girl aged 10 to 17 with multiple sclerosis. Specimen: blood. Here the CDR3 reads CASSDTPAPPYNEQFF. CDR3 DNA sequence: TGTGCCAGCAGTGACACCCCAGCGCCGCCCTACAATGAGCAGTTCTTC.